Presented here are 4 T cell receptor beta chains from one specimen sequenced in a study of T cell responses to AZD1222 COVID-19 vaccine. Profiling relied on immunoSEQ multiplex PCR, and the TCRdb table lists in-frame clones only, not all of them. In the table there are approximately 150,000 clones, around 90% of which are singletons. The source material was peripheral blood, sampled 28 days after the second dose of the MenACWY control vaccine. The receptors were sampled from an adult who received the MenACWY meningococcal vaccine as a control.

This chain joins TRBV28 and TRBJ2-3, with D possibly being TRBD1 (7 bases). Germline V lookup: CDR1 MDHEN, CDR2 SYDVKM. CDR3 length equals 15 residues. The V end was cut by 3 bases, the J end by 4 bases, with 14 bases between. The CDR3: CASSFSRRGPDTQYF. CDR3 sequence (DNA): TGTGCCAGCAGTTTTTCAAGGAGGGGGCCAGATACGCAGTATTTT. The variable domain in full, completed from reference TRBV28 and TRBJ2-3, reads DVKVTQSSRYLVKRTGEKVFLECVQDMDHENMFWYRQDPGLGLRLIYFSYDVKMKEKGDIPEGYSVSREKKERFSLILESASTNQTSMYLCASSFSRRGPDTQYFGPGTRLTVL.

This chain links TRBV19 with TRBJ2-3; 8 nucleotides align to TRBD2. Per germline, CDR1 LNHDA and CDR2 SQIVND (reference sequence). Germline trimming cut 6 bases from V and 7 bases from J; bases unmatched to any gene: 18. CDR3 size: 17 residues. The CDR3 sequence: CASRSTGGAWVENTQYF. CDR3 sequence (DNA): TGTGCCAGTAGATCAACGGGGGGGGCATGGGTGGAGAATACGCAGTATTTT.

The chain links TRBV6-2 or TRBV6-3 to TRBJ2-3; D might be TRBD2 (5 bases). Trimming stripped 2 bases from V and 0 bases from J, with 9 bases between. CDR1 is MNHEY and CDR2 is SVGEGT in the germline V gene. CDR3 size: 15 residues. CDR3 in DNA: TGTGCCAGCAGTTACGGGCTAGCAAGCACAGATACGCAGTATTTT. Translation: CASSYGLASTDTQYF.

J is TRBJ1-6 and V is TRBV19; 9 bases are shared with TRBD1. Trimming removed 5 bases from V and 9 bases from J; junction bases left unmatched: 5. The length of the CDR3 is 14 residues. The germline CDR1 and CDR2 sequences are LNHDA and SQIVND (reference sequence). The CDR3 DNA follows: TGTGCCAGTAGTTCGGGACAGGGAGGTTCACCCCTCCACTTT. Translating gives CASSSGQGGSPLHF.